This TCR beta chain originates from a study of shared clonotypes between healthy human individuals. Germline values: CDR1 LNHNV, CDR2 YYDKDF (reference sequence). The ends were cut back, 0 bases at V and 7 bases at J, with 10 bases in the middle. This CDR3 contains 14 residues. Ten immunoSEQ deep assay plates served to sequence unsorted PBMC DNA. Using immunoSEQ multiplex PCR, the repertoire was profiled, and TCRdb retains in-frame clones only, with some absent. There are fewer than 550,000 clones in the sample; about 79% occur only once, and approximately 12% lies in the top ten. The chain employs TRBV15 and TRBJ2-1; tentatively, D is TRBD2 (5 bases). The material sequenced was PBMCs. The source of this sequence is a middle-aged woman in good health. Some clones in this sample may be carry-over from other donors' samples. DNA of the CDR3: TGTGCCACCAGCAGAGATCTAGCCGAAAATGAGCAGTTCTTC. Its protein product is CATSRDLAENEQFF. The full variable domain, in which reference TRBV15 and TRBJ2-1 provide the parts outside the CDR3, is DAMVIQNPRYQVTQFGKPVTLSCSQTLNHNVMYWYQQKSSQAPKLLFHYYDKDFNNEADTPDNFQSRRPNTSFCFLDIRSPGLGDTAMYLCATSRDLAENEQFFGPGTRLTVL.